This passage covers 7 T cell receptor beta chains from one sample sequenced in a study of human T cells and chemical hapten exposure. Time point specified: pre-sensitization, week 0. The treatment denotes: therapeutic diphenylcyclopropenone sensitization with weekly scalp DPC. TCRdb passed the RACE reads through MiXCR, listing each CDR3 protein once. This sample yields roughly 380,000 distinct CDR3 sequences, of which roughly 4.6% are seen a single time; around 2.6% belongs to the top ten. Material: whole blood, obtained in connection with sensitization to the hapten diphenylcyclopropenone (DPC). The receptors come from a woman aged 45-65 years with alopecia areata. Some clones in this sample may be carry-over from other donors' samples.

The V call is TRBV4-1, the J call TRBJ1-4; D may be TRBD1 (6 bases). The CDR3 loop spans 19 amino acids. Germline CDR1 reads MGHRA; CDR2 reads YSYEKL. V lost 0 bases and J lost 0, with 17 bases in between. The CDR3 DNA sequence: TGCGCCAGCAGCCAAGAACGGGGAACAGGGCCCACAACTAATGAAAAACTGTTTTTT. Amino acids: CASSQERGTGPTTNEKLFF.

In its sample, this clonotype was seen many times. CDR3 protein: CASSQLMPGAGPPGEQYF. CDR3 coding DNA: TGTGCCAGCAGTCAACTCATGCCGGGGGCGGGGCCCCCCGGCGAGCAGTACTTC. The chain couples TRBV27 to TRBJ2-7, with D perhaps assigned TRBD1 or TRBD2 (6 bases each). The V gene lost 5 bases and the J gene lost 6 bases, with 29 bases spanning the gap. The CDR3 has 18 residues. Germline-derived CDR1 and CDR2 are MNHEY and SMNVEV (reference sequence).

This clonotype was detected many times. This sequence joins TRBV12-3 or TRBV12-4 and TRBJ2-3; the D is unclear. V was cut by 0 bases and J by 3 bases, with 4 bases left in between. CDR3 length: 13 amino acids. In DNA form, the CDR3 reads TGTGCCAGCAGTTTAGCGAGAACAGATACGCAGTATTTT. Translation gives CASSLARTDTQYF.

This clonotype was recorded at least ten times. The V and J genes are TRBV6-6 and TRBJ1-1; D is uncertain. Germline CDR1 is MNHNY and CDR2 is SVGAGI (reference sequence). The V end was cut by 7 bases, the J end by 1 base, with 4 bases between. This CDR3 has 11 amino acids. The CDR3 DNA is TGTGCCAGCACGGAGAACACTGAAGCTTTCTTT. This gives the protein CASTENTEAFF.

The chain uses TRBV7-9 and TRBJ2-3; 8 bases agree with TRBD1. This CDR3 contains 16 residues. The J segment lost 0 bases and the V segment lost 4 bases, leaving 6 bases of the junction unmatched. CDR1 SEHNR and CDR2 FQNEAQ come from the germline V gene (reference sequence). As DNA, the CDR3 is TGTGCCAGCAGCTCCGTGACAGGGGCTAGCACAGATACGCAGTATTTT. Its translation: CASSSVTGASTDTQYF.

This clonotype occurred a few times. The V call is TRBV2, the J call TRBJ2-2, with D unresolved. The germline V and J ends were trimmed by 7 bases and 3 bases, with 12 bases remaining between them. Germline CDR1 reads SNHLY; CDR2 reads FYNNEI. This CDR3 spans 14 amino acids. Written as DNA, the CDR3 is TGTGCCAGCAATGGACCCCGGGACACCGGGGAGCTGTTTTTT. Residues: CASNGPRDTGELFF.

This clonotype has at least ten counts. The chain joins TRBV9 to TRBJ1-2, with 10 bases that match TRBD1. Germline V gene sequence: CDR1 SGDLS, CDR2 YYNGEE. V was clipped by 6 bases and J by 3 bases; unmatched bases: 11. The CDR3 extends over 16 amino acids. The CDR3 region is CASTLEGTGAYYGYTF. CDR3 sequence (DNA): TGTGCCAGCACCCTAGAGGGGACAGGGGCCTACTATGGCTACACCTTC.